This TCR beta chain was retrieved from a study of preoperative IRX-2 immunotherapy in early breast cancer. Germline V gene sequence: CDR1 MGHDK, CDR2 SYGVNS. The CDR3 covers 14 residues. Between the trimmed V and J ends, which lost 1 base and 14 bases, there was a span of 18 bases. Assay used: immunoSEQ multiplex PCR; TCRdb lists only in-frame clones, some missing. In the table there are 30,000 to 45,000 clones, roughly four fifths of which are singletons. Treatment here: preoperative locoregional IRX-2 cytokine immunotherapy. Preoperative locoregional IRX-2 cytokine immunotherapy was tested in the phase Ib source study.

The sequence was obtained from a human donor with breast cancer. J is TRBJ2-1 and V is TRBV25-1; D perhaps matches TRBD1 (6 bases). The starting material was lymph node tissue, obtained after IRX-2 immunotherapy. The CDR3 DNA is TGTGCCAGCAGTGAATCCTACGGTCCAGGGGACAAGTTCTTC. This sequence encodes CASSESYGPGDKFF.